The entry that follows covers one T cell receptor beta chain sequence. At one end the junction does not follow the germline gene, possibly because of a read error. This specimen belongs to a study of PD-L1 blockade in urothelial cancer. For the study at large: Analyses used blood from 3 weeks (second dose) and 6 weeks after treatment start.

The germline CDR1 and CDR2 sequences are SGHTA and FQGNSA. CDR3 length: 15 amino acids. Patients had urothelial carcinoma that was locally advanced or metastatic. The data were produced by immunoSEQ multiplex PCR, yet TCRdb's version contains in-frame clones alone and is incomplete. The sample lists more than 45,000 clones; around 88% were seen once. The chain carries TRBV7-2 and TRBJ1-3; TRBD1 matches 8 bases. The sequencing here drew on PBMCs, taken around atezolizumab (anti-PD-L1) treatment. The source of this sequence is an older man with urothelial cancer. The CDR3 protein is CASSFGGTGGNIIYF. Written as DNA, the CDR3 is TGTGCCAGCAGCTTTGGGGGGACAGGTGGAAACATCATATATTTT.